Listed here are 27 T cell receptor beta chains from one sample, sequenced in a study of blood T cell repertoires in COVID-19. The data were produced by immunoSEQ multiplex PCR, yet TCRdb's version contains in-frame clones alone and is incomplete. The sample lists under 200,000 clones, 65% to 90% occurring once. Sequencing input: peripheral blood. Every receptor here comes from a man between 60 and 75 years old with acute or convalescent COVID-19.

Concerning this clone itself: The same CDR3 can be traced to other DNA sequences in this sample. The chain carries TRBV5-1 and TRBJ1-1; maybe TRBD1 (6 bases). Germline CDR1 and CDR2: SGHRS and YFSETQ. The CDR3 extends over 13 amino acids. The V end was cut by 0 bases, the J end by 5 bases, with 8 bases between. The CDR3 nucleotides are TGCGCCAGCAGCTTGGAGGGGGGGACTGAAGCTTTCTTT. Protein sequence: CASSLEGGTEAFF.

The chain recombines TRBV5-4 with TRBJ1-1; weak D call: TRBD1 (5 bases). This CDR3 comprises 14 residues. The V end was cut by 2 bases, the J end by 6 bases, with 14 bases between. Germline V gene sequence: CDR1 SGHNT, CDR2 YYREEE (reference sequence). CDR3 DNA: TGTGCCAGCAGCTTCATTGTTCCGGGGGCTGAAGCTTTCTTT. Translated: CASSFIVPGAEAFF. Full variable domain (remainder filled in from reference TRBV5-4 and TRBJ1-1): ETGVTQSPTHLIKTRGQQVTLRCSSQSGHNTVSWYQQALGQGPQFIFQYYREEENGRGNFPPRFSGLQFPNYSSELNVNALELDDSALYLCASSFIVPGAEAFFGQGTRLTVV.

The DNA of the CDR3 is TGTGCCAGCAGCTCCCGGGACAGGGGCTATAATTCACCCCTCCACTTT. Protein product: CASSSRDRGYNSPLHF. The rearrangement uses TRBV3-1 (or the pseudogene TRBV3-2) and TRBJ1-6, with 10 positions matching TRBD1. The CDR3 consists of 16 residues. Germline CDR1 reads LGHDT; CDR2 reads YNNKEL (reference sequence). V was pared by 5 bases and J by 3 bases, with 4 bases of the junction left unmatched.

The chain's CDR3 is CASRRTSGKETQYF. DNA of the CDR3: TGTGCCAGCAGACGGACTAGCGGGAAAGAGACCCAGTACTTC. The J gene is TRBJ2-5, the V gene TRBV14; 12 nucleotides agree with TRBD2. CDR1 and CDR2 (germline): SGHDN, FVKESK. J lost 3 bases, V lost 6 bases, and 2 bases had no gene match. This CDR3 region has 14 residues.

The chain recombines TRBV5-1 with TRBJ2-1; TRBD2 aligns across 10 bases. CDR3 length equals 15 residues. After removal of 4 bases from V and 8 bases from J, the junction contained 9 bases not matched to a gene. The germline V gene has CDR1 SGHRS and CDR2 YFSETQ. The CDR3 region is CASSLLAGGSDEQFF. Written as DNA, the CDR3 is TGCGCCAGCAGCCTTTTAGCGGGAGGATCCGATGAGCAGTTCTTC.

The chain has TRBV6-6 and TRBJ1-2; 7 bases agree with TRBD1. V dropped 0 bases and J dropped 8; count of bases not matched to a gene: 9. CDR1 and CDR2 (germline): MNHNY, SVGAGI (reference sequence). CDR3 length: 15 amino acids. CDR3 nucleotides: TGTGCCAGCAGTTACTCGGACAGGACATCCAACGGCTACACCTTC. Protein product: CASSYSDRTSNGYTF.

This chain links TRBV28 with TRBJ2-1; D is possibly TRBD1 (6 bases). Germline V gene data show CDR1 as MDHEN and CDR2 as SYDVKM. V dropped 5 bases and J dropped 10 bases, with 12 bases sitting between them. This CDR3 region has 12 residues. CDR3 DNA sequence: TGTGCCAGCAGTGTACCCGGACAGGAGCAGTTCTTC. Amino acid sequence: CASSVPGQEQFF.

J is TRBJ1-3 and V is TRBV30; D is undetermined. Trimming stripped 1 base from V and 2 bases from J, with 9 bases between. CDR3 length: 14 residues. Germline values: CDR1 GTSNPN, CDR2 SVGIG (reference sequence). This CDR3 is CAWSGSLAGNTIYF. The CDR3 coding sequence is TGTGCCTGGAGTGGCAGTCTCGCTGGAAACACCATATATTTT.

The chain has TRBV4-1 and TRBJ2-5; TRBD2 matches at 12 bases. Unmatched junction bases numbered 10, after V lost 0 bases and J lost 2 bases. This CDR3 is 19 amino acids long. Germline V lookup: CDR1 MGHRA, CDR2 YSYEKL. The CDR3 protein is CASSQEAPLLAGGQETQYF. DNA for the CDR3: TGCGCCAGCAGCCAAGAAGCCCCCCTACTAGCGGGAGGACAAGAGACCCAGTACTTC.

For the CDR3, the DNA is TGTGCCTGGGGGACCCAGGGTCGACAGCCCCAGCATTTT. Its protein product is CAWGTQGRQPQHF. This chain connects TRBV30 to TRBJ1-5, with D possibly matching TRBD1 (5 bases). Trimming pared 5 bases from V and 7 bases from J, leaving 15 bases between. The length of the CDR3 is 13 residues. Germline V gene sequence: CDR1 GTSNPN, CDR2 SVGIG (reference sequence).

V usage is TRBV28 and J usage is TRBJ2-7; tentative D call: TRBD1 (6 bases). The CDR3 loop spans 14 amino acids. From germline, CDR1 is MDHEN and CDR2 SYDVKM. Trimming shortened V by 6 bases and J by 6 bases, and 18 bases separated the two germline ends. The CDR3 sequence: CASSLQGSGREQYF. The CDR3 DNA follows: TGTGCCAGCAGCCTACAGGGATCGGGGCGCGAGCAGTACTTC.

The chain has TRBV5-5 and TRBJ1-1, with D tentatively TRBD1 (6 bases). CDR1 SGHKS and CDR2 YYEKEE come from the germline V gene (reference sequence). There are 12 residues in the CDR3. V was trimmed by 4 bases and J by 11 bases, leaving 15 bases between them. CDR3 region: CASSLTQGSAFF. The CDR3 nucleotides are TGTGCCAGCAGCCTAACACAGGGTAGCGCTTTCTTT. The entire variable domain, with the rest obtained from reference TRBV5-5 and TRBJ1-1, is as follows: DAGVTQSPTHLIKTRGQQVTLRCSPISGHKSVSWYQQVLGQGPQFIFQYYEKEERGRGNFPDRFSARQFPNYSSELNVNALLLGDSALYLCASSLTQGSAFFGQGTRLTVV.

J is TRBJ2-7 and V is TRBV11-2, with TRBD2 as a possible D gene (6 bases). In germline, CDR1 is SGHAT, CDR2 FQNNGV. Trimming removed 6 bases from V and 2 bases from J, with 17 bases in between. The CDR3 contains 15 residues. The CDR3 DNA follows: TGTGCCAGCAGAAACCCCGGGACTTCGACCTACGAGCAGTACTTC. Protein product: CASRNPGTSTYEQYF.

V is TRBV6-6 and J is TRBJ1-1; tentative D call: TRBD1 (6 bases). Between the trimmed V and J ends, which lost 6 bases and 4 bases, there was a span of 12 bases. CDR1 and CDR2 from the germline V gene are MNHNY and SVGAGI (reference sequence). CDR3 length: 13 residues. CDR3 sequence: CASSLQGSTEAFF. The CDR3 region has the DNA TGTGCCAGCAGCTTACAGGGATCCACTGAAGCTTTCTTT.

The CDR3 sequence is CASSSRQGDQPQHF. The CDR3 bases are TGTGCCAGCAGTTCCCGACAGGGAGATCAGCCCCAGCATTTT. The J gene is TRBJ1-5, the V gene TRBV6-6; 7 bases map to TRBD1. The trim removed 4 bases at V and 5 bases at J, leaving 5 bases unmatched. The germline CDR1 and CDR2 sequences are MNHNY and SVGAGI (reference sequence). The CDR3 is 14 residues long.

The rearrangement uses TRBV28 and TRBJ2-7; 10 nucleotides line up with TRBD1. The CDR3 has 15 residues. V was clipped by 6 bases and J by 5 bases; unmatched bases: 10. Per the germline V gene, CDR1 is MDHEN and CDR2 is SYDVKM. The CDR3: CASSAWSDRGDEQYF. The CDR3, as DNA: TGTGCCAGCAGCGCCTGGTCGGACAGGGGGGACGAGCAGTACTTC.

The V and J genes are TRBV3-1 (or the pseudogene TRBV3-2) and TRBJ2-4, with D possibly being TRBD1 (6 bases). The CDR3 consists of 14 residues. Germline lookup yields CDR1 LGHDT and CDR2 YNNKEL (reference sequence). V lost 2 bases and J lost 8, with 13 bases in between. DNA for the CDR3: TGTGCCAGCAGCCAACTAGGGACATTTGACATTCAGTACTTC. Translated, it gives CASSQLGTFDIQYF.

This chain joins TRBV28 and TRBJ2-3, with TRBD2 identical over 7 bases. The germline gives CDR1 MDHEN, CDR2 SYDVKM. The CDR3 spans 15 residues. V lost 2 bases to trimming and J lost 5 bases; unmatched junction nucleotides: 7. The CDR3 sequence is CASSLAGVSGDTQYF. CDR3 coding DNA: TGTGCCAGCAGTTTAGCGGGAGTCTCTGGAGATACGCAGTATTTT.

V gene TRBV28 combines with J gene TRBJ2-2; the D gene is possibly TRBD1 (7 bases). V was cut by 8 bases and J by 5 bases, with 21 bases left in between. CDR3 length: 16 residues. Germline assignment: CDR1 MDHEN and CDR2 SYDVKM. Written as DNA, the CDR3 is TGTGCCAGCCTCGGAGGGGAGACAGGGATTACCGGGGAGCTGTTTTTT. Its translation is CASLGGETGITGELFF.

This clone was seen repeatedly, ten times or more. CDR3 region: CASSWGQGDSPLHF. The CDR3 bases are TGTGCCAGCAGCTGGGGACAGGGTGATTCACCCCTCCACTTT. This chain links TRBV5-6 with TRBJ1-6; 9 positions match TRBD1. Germline CDR1 is SGHDT and CDR2 is YYEEEE. Trimming at V came to 3 bases and at J to 8 bases, leaving 3 bases not matched to a gene. This CDR3 comprises 14 residues.

The CDR3 protein is CASRPQGASGNTIYF. DNA of the CDR3: TGTGCCAGCAGGCCTCAGGGGGCCTCTGGAAACACCATATATTTT. V and J are TRBV5-4 and TRBJ1-3, with 8 bases aligning to TRBD1. Losses at the gene ends were 5 bases for V and 0 bases for J; bases not matched to a gene: 4. Per the germline V gene, CDR1 is SGHNT and CDR2 is YYREEE (reference sequence). CDR3 length: 15 residues.

V gene TRBV5-1 combines with J gene TRBJ2-7; 12 nucleotides match TRBD2. V dropped 3 bases and J dropped 3; count of bases not matched to a gene: 10. CDR1 and CDR2 (germline): SGHRS, YFSETQ. This CDR3 has 17 residues. CDR3 sequence: CASSSQTSGRPNYEQYF. The DNA for the CDR3 is TGCGCCAGCAGCTCGCAGACTAGCGGGAGACCCAACTACGAGCAGTACTTC.

This clone has just one count. The CDR3 is CATSPPGIYEQYF. CDR3 DNA sequence: TGTGCCACCAGTCCGCCCGGGATCTACGAGCAGTACTTC. The chain uses TRBV24-1 and TRBJ2-7; maybe TRBD2 (5 bases). The CDR3 extends over 13 amino acids. Trimming left V 6 bases short and J 3 bases short, with 11 bases between. Germline V CDR1 and CDR2: KGHDR, SFDVKD.

This clone was detected only a few times. This rearrangement joins TRBV29-1 to TRBJ1-2; possible D gene TRBD1, 6 bases. Germline CDR1 reads SQVTM; CDR2 reads ANQGSEA. The CDR3 is 14 amino acids. V lost 1 base, J lost 5 bases, and 14 bases lay in between. The CDR3 DNA sequence: TGCAGCGTTGAAGGCAGGGGAGTTTTTTATGGCTACACCTTC. It specifies CSVEGRGVFYGYTF.

This clone was seen once. This sequence joins TRBV6-2 or TRBV6-3 and TRBJ2-7; TRBD2 matches at 8 bases. V was pared by 2 bases and J by 0 bases, with 12 bases of the junction left unmatched. Per germline, CDR1 MNHEY and CDR2 SVGEGT. This CDR3 spans 18 amino acids. The CDR3 sequence: CASSYNRPGRESSYEQYF. CDR3 DNA sequence: TGTGCCAGCAGTTACAACCGGCCCGGGAGGGAGAGCTCCTACGAGCAGTACTTC.

This chain joins TRBV12-3 or TRBV12-4 and TRBJ1-5; TRBD1 might be the D (5 bases). Between the trimmed V and J ends, which lost 2 bases and 10 bases, there was a span of 12 bases. The CDR3 has 13 residues. CDR3 DNA: TGTGCCAGCAGTTTAAATTTGGGGGGACCCCAGCATTTT. This codes for CASSLNLGGPQHF.

The genes are TRBV5-8 and TRBJ2-4, with 11 nucleotides matching TRBD2. Germline V lookup: CDR1 SGHTS, CDR2 YDEGEE. Losses at the gene ends were 3 bases for V and 3 bases for J; bases not matched to a gene: 8. The CDR3 is 17 amino acids. CDR3 sequence (DNA): TGTGCCAGCAGCTCAATCGGGCTAGCGGGAGGCAAAAACATTCAGTACTTC. Residues: CASSSIGLAGGKNIQYF.